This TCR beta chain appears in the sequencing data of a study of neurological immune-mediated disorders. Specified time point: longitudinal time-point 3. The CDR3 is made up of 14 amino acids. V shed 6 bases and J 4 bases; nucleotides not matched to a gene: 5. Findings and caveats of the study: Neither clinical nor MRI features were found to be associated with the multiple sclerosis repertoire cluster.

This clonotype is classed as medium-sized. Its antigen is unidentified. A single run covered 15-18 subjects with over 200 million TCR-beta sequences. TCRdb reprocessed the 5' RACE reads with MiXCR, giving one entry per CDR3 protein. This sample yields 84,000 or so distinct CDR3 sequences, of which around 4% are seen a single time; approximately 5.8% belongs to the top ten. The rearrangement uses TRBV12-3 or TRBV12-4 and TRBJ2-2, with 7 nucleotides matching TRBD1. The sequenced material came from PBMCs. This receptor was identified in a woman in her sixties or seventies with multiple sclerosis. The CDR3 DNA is TGTGCCAGCAGCCCCGGGACAGTCACCGGGGAGCTGTTTTTT. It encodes CASSPGTVTGELFF.